These T cell receptor beta chains were read from a single sample in a study. MiXCR, applied by TCRdb to the 5' RACE reads, yields one record per CDR3 protein. The sample lists 55,000 to 80,000 distinct CDR3 sequences, 22% occurring once. The specimen sequenced was memory CD4+ T cells sorted from a lymph node. The receptors here all came from a female donor with breast cancer. The CDR3 runs from the conserved cysteine through the conserved F or W. The D gene is left open where the match is weak. Size is omitted from some rows. Given values are once, few, many or a class for expanded clones.

CDR3nt	CDR3aa	j_gene	v_gene	d_gene	abundance	len
TGCAGCGGCGGACAGGGCAATGACTATGGCTACACCTTC	CSGGQGNDYGYTF	TRBJ1-2	TRBV29-1	TRBD1	NA	13
TGTGCCAGCAGCTCCTCGGACGGCTATGGCTACACCTTC	CASSSSDGYGYTF	TRBJ1-2	TRBV7-9	NA	NA	13
TGTGCCAGCAGTGACCTATACGAGCAGTACTTC	CASSDLYEQYF	TRBJ2-7	TRBV25-1	NA	NA	11
TGCAGCGTTAGGGGACAGGGGGCGTTAGAGCAGTACTTC	CSVRGQGALEQYF	TRBJ2-7	TRBV29-1	TRBD1	many	13
TGTGCCAGCAGCGCTCCCAGGGAACACACAGATACGCAGTATTTT	CASSAPREHTDTQYF	TRBJ2-3	TRBV7-2	NA	NA	15
TGTGCCAGCAGTTACTCCTCTGGGAGGGAGCAGTACTTC	CASSYSSGREQYF	TRBJ2-7	TRBV6-2/TRBV6-3	NA	many	13
TGTGCCAGCAGCCAATCGGACAGGAACACTGAAGCTTTCTTT	CASSQSDRNTEAFF	TRBJ1-1	TRBV3-1	NA	few	14
TGTGCCAGCAGCTTAGGTACAGGGGACGAGCAGTACTTC	CASSLGTGDEQYF	TRBJ2-7	TRBV7-9	TRBD1	many	13
TGCAGTGCTAGAGATCAGGTTCAGGGGCACTACGAGCAGTACTTC	CSARDQVQGHYEQYF	TRBJ2-7	TRBV20-1	NA	few	15
TGTGCCAGCGGGGGATTCTTAGGGAGGAAGGAGGAAAAACTGTTTTTT	CASGGFLGRKEEKLFF	TRBJ1-4	TRBV28	NA	many	16
TGCGCCAGCACCAAACCTGGACTGAACACTGAAGCTTTCTTT	CASTKPGLNTEAFF	TRBJ1-1	TRBV5-1	NA	NA	14
TGCAGTGTTAGCGGGAGAGCGGGTGCCCTTTACAATGAGCAGTTCTTC	CSVSGRAGALYNEQFF	TRBJ2-1	TRBV20-1	TRBD2	NA	16
TGTGCCAGCAGCTTAGCGAAAGGGCAAGAGACCCAGTACTTC	CASSLAKGQETQYF	TRBJ2-5	TRBV7-2	NA	few	14
TGTGCCAGCAGCTTAAGTAAGGCCTACGAGCAGTACTTC	CASSLSKAYEQYF	TRBJ2-7	TRBV7-3	NA	NA	13
TGTGCCATCAGTGAGTCGAGCGATACGCAGTATTTT	CAISESSDTQYF	TRBJ2-3	TRBV10-3	NA	NA	12
TGCACCAGCAGCTTGGAGTCATTTAACACCGGGGAGCTGTTTTTT	CTSSLESFNTGELFF	TRBJ2-2	TRBV5-1	NA	NA	15
TGCAGTGCTCTTGACCCGCTGAGGACAGATACGCAGTATTTT	CSALDPLRTDTQYF	TRBJ2-3	TRBV20-1	NA	few	14
TGTGCCAGCAGCGATTTAGCGGGCAAAAACAATGAGCAGTTCTTC	CASSDLAGKNNEQFF	TRBJ2-1	TRBV25-1	TRBD2	few	15
TGTGCCAGCAGCGATAATCCGGGACAGGGAGTCACCGGGGAGCTGTTTTTT	CASSDNPGQGVTGELFF	TRBJ2-2	TRBV7-9	TRBD1	NA	17
TGCAGCGTTGAAGAGGGGTGGGTCCCACGAACTGAAGCTTTCTTT	CSVEEGWVPRTEAFF	TRBJ1-1	TRBV29-1	NA	NA	15
TGTGCCAGCAGCTCCTCTCCCGCCGTGGCGAACTATGGCAACACCTTC	CASSSSPAVANYGNTF	TRBJ1-2	TRBV7-6	NA	NA	16
TGTGCCAGCAGCTTAAAACTAGCCCTTGGGGGTACGCAGTATTTT	CASSLKLALGGTQYF	TRBJ2-3	TRBV7-2	NA	few	15